This is a list of T cell receptor beta chains from one sample in a study of neurological immune-mediated disorders. TCRdb processed the 5' RACE reads anew with MiXCR; each CDR3 protein has one entry. Found here are approximately 27,000 distinct CDR3 sequences, 20% to 25% of them singletons; the top ten hold just under 30%. The sample consisted of CD4+ T cells from blood. The source of these receptors is a man over 45 with HTLV-1-associated myelopathy (HAM/TSP). Both conserved end residues are part of each CDR3. The D gene is left open where the match is weak. Not every row has a clone size; where given, it reads once, few, many or a size class.

.,TRBJ1-1,many,TRBV15,CATSTRKNTEAFF,TGTGCCACCAGCACGCGAAAGAACACTGAAGCTTTCTTT
.,TRBJ2-3,many,TRBV20-1,CSARDPVISTDTQYF,TGCAGTGCTAGAGATCCAGTAATAAGCACAGATACGCAGTATTTT
.,TRBJ1-4,many,TRBV20-1,CSASRTATTNEKLFF,TGCAGTGCTAGTCGGACAGCTACAACTAATGAAAAACTGTTTTTT
.,TRBJ1-1,few,TRBV9,CASSEGFTNTEAFF,TGTGCCAGCAGCGAGGGGTTTACGAACACTGAAGCTTTCTTT
.,TRBJ1-1,few,TRBV10-2,CASRQPNTEAFF,TGCGCCAGCAGGCAGCCGAACACTGAAGCTTTCTTT
.,TRBJ2-7,many,TRBV3-1,CASSRNFGSRGEQYF,TGTGCCAGCAGCCGCAACTTCGGATCCCGGGGCGAGCAGTACTTC
TRBD1,TRBJ2-2,many,TRBV20-1,CSARLTTGQGAKGVGELFF,TGCAGTGCTAGACTTACTACGGGACAGGGGGCGAAGGGGGTCGGGGAGCTGTTTTTT
.,TRBJ1-1,once,TRBV12-3/TRBV12-4,CASSFGPRQTEAFF,TGTGCCAGCAGTTTCGGACCGCGACAAACCGAAGCTTTCTTT
.,TRBJ1-3,many,TRBV5-6,CASSPYRSDTIYF,TGTGCCAGCAGCCCTTACAGGTCGGACACCATATATTTT
TRBD1,TRBJ1-4,many,TRBV29-1,CSVGGGQNLATNEKLFF,TGCAGCGTTGGGGGGGGACAGAACCTTGCAACTAATGAAAAACTGTTTTTT
TRBD2,TRBJ2-5,few,TRBV5-1,CASSRGTSGQETQYF,TGCGCCAGCAGCCGGGGGACTAGCGGACAAGAGACCCAGTACTTC
.,TRBJ2-7,many,TRBV18,CASSPPMKTYEQYF,TGTGCCAGCTCACCACCAATGAAAACCTACGAGCAGTACTTC
.,TRBJ2-2,many,TRBV20-1,CSARVIGRGDTGELFF,TGCAGTGCTAGAGTTATAGGCAGGGGTGACACCGGGGAGCTGTTTTTT
TRBD2,TRBJ2-5,many,TRBV7-3,CASSLGPGGQETQYF,TGTGCCAGCAGCTTAGGCCCGGGGGGACAAGAGACCCAGTACTTC
TRBD1,TRBJ1-5,many,TRBV7-2,CASSLEALGRGPQPQHF,TGTGCCAGCAGCTTAGAAGCTTTGGGCAGGGGGCCTCAGCCCCAGCATTTT
.,TRBJ1-2,few,TRBV4-1,CASSQDPSGNYGYTF,TGCGCCAGCAGCCAAGATCCTTCCGGTAACTATGGCTACACCTTC
.,TRBJ2-3,many,TRBV4-1,CASSQDVGGRGSTDTQYF,TGCGCCAGCAGCCAAGATGTAGGAGGACGGGGGAGCACAGATACGCAGTATTTT
.,TRBJ1-6,many,TRBV12-3/TRBV12-4,CASSPGGDNSPLHF,TGTGCCAGCAGCCCCGGGGGCGATAATTCACCCCTCCACTTT
TRBD2,TRBJ2-1,many,TRBV10-1,CASSALAGGPNEQFF,TGCGCCAGCAGTGCACTAGCGGGGGGTCCTAATGAGCAGTTCTTC
.,TRBJ1-1,many,TRBV3-1,CASSSTGRGTEAFF,TGTGCCAGCAGTTCCACAGGGAGGGGTACTGAAGCTTTCTTT
.,TRBJ1-2,many,TRBV20-1,CSATPGQGPLDGYTF,TGCAGTGCTACTCCCGGGCAGGGGCCTCTCGATGGCTACACCTTC
.,TRBJ2-4,many,TRBV15,CATSRVGPRAVKNIQYF,TGTGCCACCAGCAGAGTTGGCCCAAGGGCGGTCAAAAACATTCAGTACTTC
.,TRBJ2-7,many,TRBV5-1,CASSFQGLEQYF,TGCGCCAGCAGCTTCCAGGGCTTAGAGCAGTACTTC
.,TRBJ1-1,many,TRBV2,CASSEARTANTEAFF,TGTGCCAGCAGTGAAGCTAGGACAGCAAACACTGAAGCTTTCTTT
TRBD2,TRBJ2-1,many,TRBV12-3/TRBV12-4,CASTTAGGASYNEQFF,TGTGCCAGCACCACCGCCGGGGGGGCTTCCTACAATGAGCAGTTCTTC
TRBD2,TRBJ2-3,.,TRBV20-1,CSAGRAGGTIRTDTQYF,TGCAGTGCCGGTCGAGCGGGGGGCACAATACGCACAGATACGCAGTATTTT
.,TRBJ2-6,many,TRBV20-1,CSARDPRTLSGANVLTF,TGCAGTGCTAGAGATCCCAGAACGCTCTCTGGGGCCAACGTCCTGACTTTC
.,TRBJ1-1,.,TRBV29-1,CSVESRMNIEAFF,TGCAGCGTTGAGAGTCGCATGAACATTGAAGCTTTCTTT
TRBD1,TRBJ1-2,many,TRBV5-5,CASSRETGHYGYTF,TGTGCCAGCAGCCGGGAGACAGGGCACTATGGCTACACCTTC
.,TRBJ1-2,.,TRBV12-3/TRBV12-4,CASSLVPSYGYTF,TGTGCCAGCAGTTTGGTACCGTCCTATGGCTACACCTTC
.,TRBJ2-1,.,TRBV10-3,CAISDKGHLDEQFF,TGTGCCATCAGTGATAAGGGGCATCTCGATGAGCAGTTCTTC
.,TRBJ1-1,many,TRBV5-1,CASSPSRGTEAFF,TGCGCCAGCAGCCCATCCCGAGGGACTGAAGCTTTCTTT